This TCR beta chain was observed in a study of blood T cell repertoires in COVID-19 (dated by TCRdb to about 2020). Describing the broader study: Collaborator samples came from the United States, Italy and Spain and covered acute and convalescent phases of COVID-19. The prospective study material was composed of cDNA or gDNA derived from T cells, B-cell-depleted T cells, or PBMCs. The dataset comprised deeply sampled blood TCRbeta repertoires from subjects exposed to, actively infected with, or recovered from COVID-19. The repertoires were made available in a free public database intended to serve as a resource for research on the immune response to SARS-CoV-2. The samples were drawn from the first 160 participants of the ongoing ImmuneRACE study and from 950 to 1,500 subjects provided by 6 global collaborators. Nearly every sample came with metadata listing a de-identified subject ID, COVID-19 status, age in years and sex. Where available, HLA class I and class II types were taken from metadata supplied by the sample provider and were not determined by assay-based typing.

Note on this clone: Its antigen specificity is not known. Per-nucleotide qualities are absent, and no much larger clonotype sits a single base away.

The immunoSEQ Assay, a bias-controlled multiplex PCR, was used to amplify TCRbeta CDR3 regions from genomic DNA. The study's processing was this. Within the assay, amplification of reference gene primers was used to estimate how many nucleated cells each sample contained. Sequence reads were collapsed and filtered to measure the absolute abundance of every unique TCRbeta CDR3 rearrangement. For each sample, productive Simpson clonality was calculated by taking the square root of Simpson's diversity index across productive rearrangements. Imported from immuneACCESS, the table was reduced by TCRdb to in-frame sequences with V and J called. These copies leave out some clones; in studies compared against another copy, an unresolved V gene accounts for under half, and the cause of the remainder is not known. The D gene and trimming were derived from the DNA, and the V and J assignments and clone size from that table. This sample gives about 250,000 clones in total; about nine tenths of them show up just once. Clones ranked in the top ten supply over 6% of the sample.

Summary of the overall study and its limitations: The amount of clinical and demographic metadata varied by source and participant and was provided uncurated.

Relative to germline, V is missing 7 bases and J is missing 4 bases, with 7 bases of the junction outside any gene match. The CDR3 has 14 amino acids, counting the end cysteine and phenylalanine. The sequence is cut down to CDR3 DNA, 42 bases in frame from base 1. The germline V gene specifies WSHSY as CDR1 and SAAADI as CDR2. In the prospective study, participants were about 18 to 95 years old, resided in approximately 25 geographic areas of the United States, and were enrolled through a virtual design. Cohort assignment in the prospective study relied on participant-reported clinical history from a screening survey and a study questionnaire. In the prospective study, mobile phlebotomists collected whole blood, serum and a nasopharyngeal or oropharyngeal swab from each participant. Participants in the prospective study had the option to provide additional blood draws and questionnaires over a roughly two-month period. Before DNA extraction, prospective study blood samples were shipped either frozen or at room temperature.

Sequencing used PBMCs or T cells enriched from blood (not recorded which). The sequence came from a woman aged 25-40 years with acute COVID-19. This chain is built from TRBV10-2 and TRBJ1-5; 7 junctional bases match TRBD1. The nucleotide sequence is given as TGCGCCAGCATGCAGGGGGTAGGGAATCAGCCCCAGCATTTT. Its protein is CASMQGVGNQPQHF.